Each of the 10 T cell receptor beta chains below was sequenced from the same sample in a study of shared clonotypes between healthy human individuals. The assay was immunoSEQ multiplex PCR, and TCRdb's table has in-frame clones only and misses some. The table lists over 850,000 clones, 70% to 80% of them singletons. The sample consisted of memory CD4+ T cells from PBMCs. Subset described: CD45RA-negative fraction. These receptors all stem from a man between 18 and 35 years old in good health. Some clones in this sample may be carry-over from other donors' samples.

The CDR3 nucleotides are TGCGCCAGCAGTCGACCGCAGGGGGGGGCGGTCACTGAAGCTTTCTTT. Translated: CASSRPQGGAVTEAFF. The V call is TRBV4-1, the J call TRBJ1-1, with TRBD1 matching over 7 bases. Germline values: CDR1 MGHRA, CDR2 YSYEKL. This CDR3 comprises 16 residues. Losses at the gene ends were 6 bases for V and 4 bases for J; bases not matched to a gene: 14.

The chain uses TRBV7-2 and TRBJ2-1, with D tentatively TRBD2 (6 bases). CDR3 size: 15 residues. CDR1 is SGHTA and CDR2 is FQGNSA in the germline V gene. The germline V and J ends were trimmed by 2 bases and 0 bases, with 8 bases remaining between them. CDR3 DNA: TGTGCCAGCAGCTTAAGCGGGCCCTCCTACAATGAGCAGTTCTTC. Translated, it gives CASSLSGPSYNEQFF.

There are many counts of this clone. CDR3 bases: TGCGCCAGCAGCTTCCGGCAGGACAGCTCCTACAATGAGCAGTTCTTC. Encoded protein: CASSFRQDSSYNEQFF. The chain links TRBV5-1 to TRBJ2-1; a possible D gene is TRBD1 (6 bases). CDR1 and CDR2 from the germline V gene are SGHRS and YFSETQ. CDR3 size: 16 residues. V lost 2 bases to trimming and J lost 0 bases, with 12 bases between them.

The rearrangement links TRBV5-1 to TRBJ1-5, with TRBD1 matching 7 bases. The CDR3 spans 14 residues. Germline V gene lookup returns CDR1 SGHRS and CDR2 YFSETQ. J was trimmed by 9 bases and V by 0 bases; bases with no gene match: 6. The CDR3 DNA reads TGCGCCAGCAGCTTGGAGCCAGGGGGTAGGCCCCAGCATTTT. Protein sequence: CASSLEPGGRPQHF.

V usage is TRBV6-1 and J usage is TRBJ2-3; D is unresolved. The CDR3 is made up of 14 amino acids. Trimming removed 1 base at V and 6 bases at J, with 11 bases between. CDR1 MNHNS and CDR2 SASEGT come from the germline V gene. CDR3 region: CASSEVIPPDTQYF. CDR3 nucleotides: TGTGCCAGCAGTGAAGTCATCCCCCCCGATACGCAGTATTTT.

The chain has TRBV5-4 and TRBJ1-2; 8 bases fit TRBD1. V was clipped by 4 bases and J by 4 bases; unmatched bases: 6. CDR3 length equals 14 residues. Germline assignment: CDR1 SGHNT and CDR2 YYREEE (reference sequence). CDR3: CASSTDRGSYGYTF. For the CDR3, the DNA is TGTGCCAGCAGCACTGACAGGGGTAGCTATGGCTACACCTTC.

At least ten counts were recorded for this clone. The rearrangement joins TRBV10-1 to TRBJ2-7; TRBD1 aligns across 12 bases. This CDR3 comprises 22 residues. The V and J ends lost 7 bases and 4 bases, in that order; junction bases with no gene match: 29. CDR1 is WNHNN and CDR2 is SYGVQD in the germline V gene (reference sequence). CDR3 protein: CASNIRDRGPPDTSGSTYEQYF. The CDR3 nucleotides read TGCGCCAGCAACATCCGGGACAGGGGGCCCCCAGATACTAGCGGGTCCACGTACGAGCAGTACTTC.

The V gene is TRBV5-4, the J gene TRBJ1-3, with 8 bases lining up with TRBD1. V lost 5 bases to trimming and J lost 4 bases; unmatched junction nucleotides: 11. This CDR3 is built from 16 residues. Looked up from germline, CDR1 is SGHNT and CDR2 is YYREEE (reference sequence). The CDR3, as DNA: TGTGCCAGCAGGGACCTTGGACAGGGTCCCGGAAACACCATATATTTT. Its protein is CASRDLGQGPGNTIYF. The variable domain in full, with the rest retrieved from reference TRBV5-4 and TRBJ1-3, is ETGVTQSPTHLIKTRGQQVTLRCSSQSGHNTVSWYQQALGQGPQFIFQYYREEENGRGNFPPRFSGLQFPNYSSELNVNALELDDSALYLCASRDLGQGPGNTIYFGEGSWLTVV.

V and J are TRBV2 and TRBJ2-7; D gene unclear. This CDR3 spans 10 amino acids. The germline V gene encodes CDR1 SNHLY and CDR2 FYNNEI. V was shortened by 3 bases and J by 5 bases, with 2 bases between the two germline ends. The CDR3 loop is CASSEDEQYF. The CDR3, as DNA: TGTGCCAGCAGTGAGGACGAGCAGTACTTC.

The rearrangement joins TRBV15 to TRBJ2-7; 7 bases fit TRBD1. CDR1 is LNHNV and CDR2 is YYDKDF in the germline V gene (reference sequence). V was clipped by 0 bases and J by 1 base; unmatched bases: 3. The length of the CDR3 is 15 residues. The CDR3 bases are TGTGCCACCAGCAGAGATGTACAGGGGTCCTACGAGCAGTACTTC. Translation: CATSRDVQGSYEQYF.